Following are 7 T cell receptor beta chains from one sample sequenced in a study of graft-versus-host responses after intestinal transplantation. The data were produced by immunoSEQ multiplex PCR, yet TCRdb's version contains in-frame clones alone and is incomplete. The sample consists of just under 55,000 clones, 91% of them appearing once. Sequenced material: PBMCs, taken more than 650 days after intestinal transplant. Every receptor here comes from a human patient who received an intestinal transplant, so some T cells may come from the graft donor.

V usage is TRBV7-9 and J usage is TRBJ1-5, with D uncertain. V lost 1 base and J lost 7, with 8 bases in between. Germline assignment: CDR1 SEHNR and CDR2 FQNEAQ (reference sequence). The CDR3 totals 13 residues. Here the CDR3 reads CASSLEGGQPQHF. The DNA for the CDR3 is TGTGCCAGCAGCTTAGAGGGTGGCCAGCCCCAGCATTTT. Combining the CDR3 with reference TRBV7-9 and TRBJ1-5 gives the whole variable domain DTGVSQNPRHKITKRGQNVTFRCDPISEHNRLYWYRQTLGQGPEFLTYFQNEAQLEKSRLLSDRFSAERPKGSFSTLEIQRTEQGDSAMYLCASSLEGGQPQHFGDGTRLSIL.

This chain uses TRBV5-4 with TRBJ2-7; D ambiguous. Between the trimmed V and J ends, which lost 4 bases and 1 base, there was a span of 12 bases. This CDR3 has 14 residues. Germline assignment: CDR1 SGHNT and CDR2 YYREEE (reference sequence). The chain's CDR3 is CASSLTLSSYEQYF. The DNA of the CDR3 is TGTGCCAGCAGCCTAACCCTCAGTTCCTACGAGCAGTACTTC.

V is TRBV21-1 and J is TRBJ2-7. TRBV21-1 is deemed a pseudogene. The CDR3 is 17 amino acids. CDR3 coding DNA: TGTGCCAGCAGCAAAAAAATCGCGCAGGAGAGCTCCTACGAGCAGTACTTC. Amino acid sequence: CASSKKIAQESSYEQYF.

The chain uses TRBV6-6 and TRBJ2-3, with 10 bases aligning to TRBD2. The junction had 5 bases not matched to a gene; V was cut back by 5 bases and J by 0 bases. The CDR3 is 16 residues long. Germline values: CDR1 MNHNY, CDR2 SVGAGI (reference sequence). The CDR3 sequence is CASSLAGALSTDTQYF. CDR3 nucleotides: TGTGCCAGCAGTCTAGCGGGGGCCCTTAGCACAGATACGCAGTATTTT.

The chain couples TRBV10-2 to TRBJ2-1; tentatively, D is TRBD1 (6 bases). CDR3 size: 17 residues. Germline V gene data show CDR1 as WSHSY and CDR2 as SAAADI. The V gene lost 6 bases and the J gene lost 10 bases, with 28 bases spanning the gap. The CDR3 region has the DNA TGCGCCAGCAGCTCCTTAGCAGCGGCAAGGGGGATTAGGGAGCAGTTCTTC. Protein sequence: CASSSLAAARGIREQFF.

The chain uses TRBV7-9 and TRBJ1-6; TRBD1 agrees at 7 bases. The CDR3 consists of 17 residues. In germline, CDR1 is SEHNR, CDR2 FQNEAQ (reference sequence). The trim removed 3 bases at V and 1 base at J, leaving 6 bases unmatched. Here the CDR3 reads CASSLWTGRSYNSPLHF. CDR3 nucleotide sequence: TGTGCCAGCAGCTTGTGGACAGGCAGGTCCTATAATTCACCCCTCCACTTT.

V gene TRBV5-1 combines with J gene TRBJ2-5, with TRBD1 matching over 11 bases. After removal of 5 bases from V and 4 bases from J, the junction contained 7 bases not matched to a gene. There are 15 residues in the CDR3. Germline V gene lookup returns CDR1 SGHRS and CDR2 YFSETQ. CDR3 region: CASSIPGTGGETQYF. CDR3 DNA: TGCGCCAGCAGTATTCCCGGGACAGGGGGAGAGACCCAGTACTTC.